This T cell receptor (beta chain) was captured by sequencing in a study of blood T cell dynamics during melanoma immunotherapy. Indicated time point: week 3, after first cycle of checkpoint inhibitor. Patients had no prior systemic cancer treatment, immunosuppressants or other active cancers. Study-wide results and limits: Among sorted CD8+ subsets, immune-effector cells had the highest clonality and cell-free DNA similarity.

Worth noting for this clone: What it recognizes is unknown.

Deletions cut 4 bases from V and 4 bases from J, with 18 bases between. Germline lookup yields CDR1 SGHNT and CDR2 YYREEE (reference sequence). The CDR3 has 15 amino acids. Data came from immunoSEQ multiplex PCR; TCRdb stores just in-frame clones and leaves some out. The data hold under 15,000 clones, with around 91% observed a single time. Sequences were derived from effector memory CD8+ T cells from blood, sampled from a patient treated with checkpoint blockade. This receptor was identified in a human donor with melanoma. V and J are TRBV5-4 and TRBJ2-7, with D perhaps TRBD1 (6 bases). DNA of the CDR3: TGTGCCAGCAGCCCTCCGGGACAAGTTACATACGAGCAGTACTTC. Its protein product is CASSPPGQVTYEQYF. The full variable domain, in which reference TRBV5-4 and TRBJ2-7 provide the parts outside the CDR3, is ETGVTQSPTHLIKTRGQQVTLRCSSQSGHNTVSWYQQALGQGPQFIFQYYREEENGRGNFPPRFSGLQFPNYSSELNVNALELDDSALYLCASSPPGQVTYEQYFGPGTRLTVT.